Shown below are 4 T cell receptor beta chains from a single sample sequenced in a study of OX40 agonist ivuxolimab in advanced cancers. Produced via immunoSEQ multiplex PCR; TCRdb's table is partial and in-frame only. Among 65,000 to 85,000 clones listed, roughly 85% were seen once. The specimen was CD4+ or CD8+ T cells sorted from blood, collected in a trial of the OX40 agonist ivuxolimab. The receptor source for this set is an adult with an advanced solid tumor such as melanoma, head and neck, liver or kidney cancer.

The chain joins TRBV5-1 to TRBJ2-5; maybe TRBD1 (6 bases). This CDR3 region has 14 residues. Germline V CDR1 and CDR2: SGHRS, YFSETQ. Deletions cut 4 bases from V and 5 bases from J, with 15 bases between. Here the CDR3 DNA reads TGCGCCAGCAGCAGACAGGAGCTGGGGGAGACCCAGTACTTC. Protein: CASSRQELGETQYF.

This clone has only one observation. The rearrangement uses TRBV6-1 and TRBJ2-1; D not certain. Germline assignment: CDR1 MNHNS and CDR2 SASEGT. V was pared by 4 bases and J by 1 base, with 11 bases between. The CDR3 is 15 residues long. CDR3 in DNA: TGTGCCAGCAGTGTCGGTGGCAGTTCCTACAATGAGCAGTTCTTC. Translation gives CASSVGGSSYNEQFF.

The chain joins TRBV5-1 to TRBJ1-3; D uncertain. CDR1 and CDR2 (germline): SGHRS, YFSETQ. CDR3 size: 16 residues. Deletions cut 0 bases from V and 0 bases from J, with 10 bases between. The CDR3 region has the DNA TGCGCCAGCAGCTTGGCCGGAACAGACTCTGGAAACACCATATATTTT. It codes for CASSLAGTDSGNTIYF.

This CDR3 reads CASRPSGVYGYTF. The CDR3 coding sequence is TGTGCCAGCAGACCTAGCGGGGTCTATGGCTACACCTTC. This rearrangement joins TRBV5-6 to TRBJ1-2, with unresolved D. V lost 5 bases and J 4 bases, leaving 12 bases between the germline ends. Germline V gene data show CDR1 as SGHDT and CDR2 as YYEEEE. The CDR3 length is 13 residues.